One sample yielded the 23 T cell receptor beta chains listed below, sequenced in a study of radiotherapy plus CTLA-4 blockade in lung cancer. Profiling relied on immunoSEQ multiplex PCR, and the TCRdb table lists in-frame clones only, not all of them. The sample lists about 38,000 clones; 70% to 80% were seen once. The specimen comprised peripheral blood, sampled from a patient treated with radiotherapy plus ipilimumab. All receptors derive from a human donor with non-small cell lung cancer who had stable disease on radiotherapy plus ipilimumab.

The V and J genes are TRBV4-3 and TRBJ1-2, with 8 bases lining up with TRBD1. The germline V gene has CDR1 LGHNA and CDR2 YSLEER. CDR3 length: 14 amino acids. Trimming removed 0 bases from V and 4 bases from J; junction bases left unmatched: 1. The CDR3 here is CASSQDTGGYGYTF. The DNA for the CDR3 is TGCGCCAGCAGCCAAGATACAGGGGGCTATGGCTACACCTTC.

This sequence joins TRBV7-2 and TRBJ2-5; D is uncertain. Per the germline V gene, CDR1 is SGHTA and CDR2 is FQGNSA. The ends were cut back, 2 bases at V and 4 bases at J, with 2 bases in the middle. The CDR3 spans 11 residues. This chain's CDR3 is CASSLIETQYF. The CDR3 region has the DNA TGTGCCAGCAGCTTAATAGAGACCCAGTACTTC.

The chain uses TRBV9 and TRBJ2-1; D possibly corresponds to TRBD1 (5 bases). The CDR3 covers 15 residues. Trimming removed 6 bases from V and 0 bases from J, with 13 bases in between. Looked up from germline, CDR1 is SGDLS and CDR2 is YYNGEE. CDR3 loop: CASNPAGSSYNEQFF. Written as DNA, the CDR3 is TGTGCCAGCAATCCAGCAGGGTCCTCCTACAATGAGCAGTTCTTC.

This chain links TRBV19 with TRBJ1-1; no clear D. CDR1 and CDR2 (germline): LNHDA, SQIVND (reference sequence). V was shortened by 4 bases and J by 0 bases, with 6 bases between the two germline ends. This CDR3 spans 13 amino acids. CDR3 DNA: TGTGCCAGTAGTACGGTCATGAACACTGAAGCTTTCTTT. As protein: CASSTVMNTEAFF.

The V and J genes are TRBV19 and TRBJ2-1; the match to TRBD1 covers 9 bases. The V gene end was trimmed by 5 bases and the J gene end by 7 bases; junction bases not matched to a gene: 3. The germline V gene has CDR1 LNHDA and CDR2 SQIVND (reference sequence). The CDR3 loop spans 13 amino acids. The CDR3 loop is CASSRDRVNEQFF. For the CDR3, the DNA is TGTGCCAGTAGTCGGGACAGGGTAAATGAGCAGTTCTTC.

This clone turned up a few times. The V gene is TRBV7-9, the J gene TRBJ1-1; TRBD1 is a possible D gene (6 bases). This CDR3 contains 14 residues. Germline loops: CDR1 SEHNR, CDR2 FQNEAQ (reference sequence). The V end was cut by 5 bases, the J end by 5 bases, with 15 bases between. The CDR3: CASSHLTQGTEAFF. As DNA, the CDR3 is TGTGCCAGCAGCCACCTGACTCAGGGGACTGAAGCTTTCTTT.

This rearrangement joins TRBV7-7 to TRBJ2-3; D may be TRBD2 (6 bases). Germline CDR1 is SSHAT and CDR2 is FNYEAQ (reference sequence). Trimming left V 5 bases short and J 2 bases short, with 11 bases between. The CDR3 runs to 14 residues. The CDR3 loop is CASSPGGVTDTQYF. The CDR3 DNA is TGTGCCAGCAGCCCCGGCGGGGTCACAGATACGCAGTATTTT.

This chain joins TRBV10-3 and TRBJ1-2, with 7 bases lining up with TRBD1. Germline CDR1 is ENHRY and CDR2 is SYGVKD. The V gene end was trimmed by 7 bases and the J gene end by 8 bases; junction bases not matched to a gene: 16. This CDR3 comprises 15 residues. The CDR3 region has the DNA TGTGCCATCACCCTTAAGGGGACAGAAGGGGACGGCTACACCTTC. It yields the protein CAITLKGTEGDGYTF.

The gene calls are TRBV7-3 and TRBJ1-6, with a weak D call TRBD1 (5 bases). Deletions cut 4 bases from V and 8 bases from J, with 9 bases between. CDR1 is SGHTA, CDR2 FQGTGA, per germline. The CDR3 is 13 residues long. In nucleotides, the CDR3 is TGTGCCAGCAGCTGGAGGGGTGATTCACCCCTCCACTTT. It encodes CASSWRGDSPLHF.

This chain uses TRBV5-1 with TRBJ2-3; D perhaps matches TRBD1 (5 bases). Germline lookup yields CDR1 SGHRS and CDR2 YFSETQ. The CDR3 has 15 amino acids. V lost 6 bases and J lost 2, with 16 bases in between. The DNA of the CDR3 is TGCGCCAGCAAGCAACAGGCGAGGTACACAGATACGCAGTATTTT. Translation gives CASKQQARYTDTQYF.

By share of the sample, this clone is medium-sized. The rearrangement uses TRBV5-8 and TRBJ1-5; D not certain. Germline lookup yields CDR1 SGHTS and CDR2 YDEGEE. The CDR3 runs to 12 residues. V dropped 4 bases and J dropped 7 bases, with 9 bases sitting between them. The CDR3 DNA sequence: TGTGCCAGCAGCCACTTTCGGCAGCCCCAGCATTTT. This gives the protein CASSHFRQPQHF.

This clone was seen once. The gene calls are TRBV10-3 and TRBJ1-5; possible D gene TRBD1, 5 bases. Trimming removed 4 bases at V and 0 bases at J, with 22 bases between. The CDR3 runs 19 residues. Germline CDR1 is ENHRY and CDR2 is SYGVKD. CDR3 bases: TGTGCCATCAGTGTCCAGGGCCCATTCGATCTTAATAGCAATCAGCCCCAGCATTTT. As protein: CAISVQGPFDLNSNQPQHF.

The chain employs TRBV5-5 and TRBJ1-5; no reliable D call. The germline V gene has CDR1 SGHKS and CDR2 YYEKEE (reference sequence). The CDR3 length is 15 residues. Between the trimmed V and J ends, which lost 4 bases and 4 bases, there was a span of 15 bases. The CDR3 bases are TGTGCCAGCAGCGCCCTCCGTACGGCTAATCAGCCCCAGCATTTT. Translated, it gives CASSALRTANQPQHF.

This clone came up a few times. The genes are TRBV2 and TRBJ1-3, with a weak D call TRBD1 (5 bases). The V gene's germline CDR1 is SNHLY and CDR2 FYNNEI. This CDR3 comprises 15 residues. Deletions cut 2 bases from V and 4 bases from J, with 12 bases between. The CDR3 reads CASSEMGPPGNTIYF. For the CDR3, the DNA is TGTGCCAGCAGTGAAATGGGACCCCCCGGAAACACCATATATTTT.

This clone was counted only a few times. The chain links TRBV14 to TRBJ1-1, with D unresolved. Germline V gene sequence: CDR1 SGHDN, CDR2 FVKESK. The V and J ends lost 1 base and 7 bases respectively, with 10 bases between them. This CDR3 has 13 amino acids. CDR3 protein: CASSQVALGEAFF. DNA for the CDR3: TGTGCCAGCAGCCAAGTTGCGTTGGGTGAAGCTTTCTTT.

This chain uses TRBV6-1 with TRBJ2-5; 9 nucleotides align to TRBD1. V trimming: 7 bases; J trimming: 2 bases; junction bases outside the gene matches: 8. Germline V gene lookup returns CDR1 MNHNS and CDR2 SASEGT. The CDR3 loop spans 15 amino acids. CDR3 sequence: CASMLGQGGQETQYF. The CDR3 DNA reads TGTGCCAGCATGTTGGGACAGGGAGGGCAAGAGACCCAGTACTTC.

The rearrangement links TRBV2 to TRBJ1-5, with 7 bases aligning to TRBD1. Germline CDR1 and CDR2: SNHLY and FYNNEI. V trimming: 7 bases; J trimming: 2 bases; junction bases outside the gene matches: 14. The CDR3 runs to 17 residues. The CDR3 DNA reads TGTGCCAGCACCAAGGAGGGCAGGACAGGTGGCAATCAGCCCCAGCATTTT. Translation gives CASTKEGRTGGNQPQHF.

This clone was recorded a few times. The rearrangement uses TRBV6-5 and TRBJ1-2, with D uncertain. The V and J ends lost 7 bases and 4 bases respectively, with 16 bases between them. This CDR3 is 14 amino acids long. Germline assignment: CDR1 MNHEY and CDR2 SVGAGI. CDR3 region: CASTSPPDSYGYTF. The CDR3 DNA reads TGTGCCAGCACCTCACCACCAGATTCCTATGGCTACACCTTC.

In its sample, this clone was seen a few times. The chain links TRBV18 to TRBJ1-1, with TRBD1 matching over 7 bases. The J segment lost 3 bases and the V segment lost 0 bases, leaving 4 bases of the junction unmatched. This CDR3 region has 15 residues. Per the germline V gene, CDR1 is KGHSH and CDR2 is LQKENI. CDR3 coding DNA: TGTGCCAGCTCACCACCTCTCAGGGGGGACACTGAAGCTTTCTTT. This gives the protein CASSPPLRGDTEAFF.

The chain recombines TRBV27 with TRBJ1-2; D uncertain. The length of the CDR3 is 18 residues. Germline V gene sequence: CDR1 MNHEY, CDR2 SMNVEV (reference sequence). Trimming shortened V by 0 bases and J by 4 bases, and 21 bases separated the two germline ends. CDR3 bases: TGTGCCAGCAGTTTATCTATACGTAGTTCAGGCGGTACCTATGGCTACACCTTC. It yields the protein CASSLSIRSSGGTYGYTF.

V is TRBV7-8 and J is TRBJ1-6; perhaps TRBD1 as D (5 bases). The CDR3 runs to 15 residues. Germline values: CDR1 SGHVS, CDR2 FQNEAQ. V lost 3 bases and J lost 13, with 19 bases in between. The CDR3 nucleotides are TGTGCCAGCAGCTTCCCCGGGACTCCACTTAGGCCCCTCCACTTT. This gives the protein CASSFPGTPLRPLHF.

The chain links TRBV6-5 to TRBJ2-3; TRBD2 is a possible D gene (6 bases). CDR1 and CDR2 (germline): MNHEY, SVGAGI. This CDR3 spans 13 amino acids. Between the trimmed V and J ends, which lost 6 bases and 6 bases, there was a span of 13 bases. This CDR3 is CASSPPGTDTQYF. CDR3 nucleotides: TGTGCCAGCAGCCCCCCGGGGACTGATACGCAGTATTTT.

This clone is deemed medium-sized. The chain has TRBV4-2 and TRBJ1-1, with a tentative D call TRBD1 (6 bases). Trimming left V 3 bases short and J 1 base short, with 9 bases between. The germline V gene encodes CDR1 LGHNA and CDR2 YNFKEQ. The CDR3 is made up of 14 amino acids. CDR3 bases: TGTGCCAGCAGCCACGGACAGAGGAACACTGAAGCTTTCTTT. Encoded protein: CASSHGQRNTEAFF.